This T cell receptor beta chain was recovered during a study of early T cells in non-severe SARS-CoV-2 infection. Study in general: Unsorted whole-blood RNA was sequenced in bulk, leaving chains unpaired.

Individual cDNA molecules received unique molecular identifiers. TCRdb reprocessed the 5' RACE reads via MiXCR and lists one record per CDR3 protein. The repertoire holds under 85,000 distinct CDR3 sequences, with 14% as singletons. The CDR3 has 16 amino acids. CDR1 is SGHRS and CDR2 is YFSETQ in the germline V gene. With 5 bases clipped from V and 4 bases from J, the junction kept 13 bases outside the gene matches. This clonotype was counted a single time. The chain recombines TRBV5-1 with TRBJ2-5; 8 bases agree with TRBD2. The receptor was isolated from an adult who was a healthcare worker with PCR-confirmed SARS-CoV-2 infection or an uninfected control (not recorded which). Sample: whole blood. The CDR3 spells CASRYPGLGNRETQYF. CDR3 in DNA: TGCGCCAGCAGATATCCGGGACTAGGGAATCGAGAGACCCAGTACTTC. Supplemented by reference TRBV5-1 and TRBJ2-5, the full variable domain reads KAGVTQTPRYLIKTRGQQVTLSCSPISGHRSVSWYQQTPGQGLQFLFEYFSETQRNKGNFPGRFSGRQFSNSRSEMNVSTLELGDSALYLCASRYPGLGNRETQYFGPGTRLLVL.